One T cell receptor (beta chain) is described in this entry. The specificity of this receptor is unknown. Base-call qualities are not available, and no considerably larger clone is one nucleotide away. The collaborating institutions used their own protocols to collect whole blood in K2EDTA tubes. For TCRbeta analysis, collaborator samples were shipped as frozen whole blood, as isolated PBMCs, or as DNA extracted from either sample type. The data were taken from a study of blood T cell repertoires in COVID-19 (TCRdb year 2020). Notes on the research overall: Samples from collaborators originated in the United States, Italy and Spain and spanned both the acute and convalescent phases of COVID-19. Samples were obtained from the ongoing ImmuneRACE study (first 160 participants) and from 1,200 or so subjects provided by 6 global collaborators. The material from the prospective study consisted of cDNA or gDNA derived from T cells, B-cell-depleted T cells, or PBMCs. Where available, HLA class I and class II types were taken from metadata supplied by the sample provider and were not determined by assay-based typing. A freely available public database, intended as a resource for researchers studying the immune response to SARS-CoV-2, is where the repertoires were released. Sample metadata almost always included a de-identified subject ID, COVID-19 status, age in years and sex. Deeply sampled blood TCRbeta repertoires from subjects exposed to, actively infected with, or recovered from COVID-19 were included in the dataset.

Reading the germline V gene gives CDR1 SQVTM and CDR2 ANQGSEA. Trimming at the junction amounts to 6 bases on V and 4 bases on J, and the germline ends lie 13 bases apart. From the cysteine up to the phenylalanine, the CDR3 has a length of 12 residues. The retained sequence is limited to the CDR3, 36 bases, with the frame set at the first base. The immunoSEQ Assay, a bias-controlled multiplex PCR, was used to amplify TCRbeta CDR3 regions from genomic DNA. Turning to the authors' computational methods: Nucleated cell counts per sample were estimated from amplification of reference gene primers within the assay. To quantify the absolute abundance of each unique TCRbeta CDR3 rearrangement, sequence reads were collapsed and filtered. For each sample, productive Simpson clonality was calculated by taking the square root of Simpson's diversity index across productive rearrangements. TCRdb retrieved this table from immuneACCESS and kept in-frame rearrangements only. Not all clones are present; in checked studies, unresolved V genes account for under half, and no reason is known for the remainder. The V and J calls and clone size come from that table; D and trimming were worked out from the DNA. For this sample the table gives 15,000 to 20,000 clones, of which 70% to 90% were detected only once. Of the sample, roughly 31% falls within the top ten clones.

Here is what the overall study found, with its caveats: The amount of clinical and demographic metadata varied by source and participant and was provided uncurated.

The origin of this receptor is a human donor with active COVID-19. The donor label of this sample is uncertain. The sequence joins TRBV29-1 to TRBJ2-7; no confident D gene assignment can be made. The sequenced material came from peripheral blood. Read as DNA, the sequence is TGCAGCGTCAGAGACTTACCTTACGAGCAGTACTTC. It specifies CSVRDLPYEQYF.